This TCR beta chain was identified during a study of somatic mutations in cytotoxic T cells in rheumatoid arthritis. Whole-study findings and limits: Rheumatoid arthritis patients, but not healthy controls, exhibited increasing CD8+ clonality with age.

Purity of the CD4+ and CD8+ cells, isolated by positive magnetic bead selection, was checked by flow cytometry. A note on this clone: Its antigen is not known.

The CDR3 is 12 residues long. Germline V gives CDR1 SGHNT, CDR2 YYREEE (reference sequence). V was cut by 5 bases and J by 6 bases, with 12 bases left in between. Here immunoSEQ multiplex PCR was the method, and the copy in TCRdb shows in-frame clones only, minus some. Here the sample spans under 20,000 clones, roughly 75% being singletons. Sequencing input: CD8+ T cells sorted from blood. The genes are TRBV5-4 and TRBJ2-7, with unresolved D. This sequence originates from an adult with rheumatoid arthritis. CDR3 sequence (DNA): TGTGCCAGCAGGTCTCAACCCGGCGAGCAGTACTTC. This encodes CASRSQPGEQYF.